Following are 9 T cell receptor beta chains from one sample sequenced in a study of cytomegalovirus exposure and HLA in healthy donors. The primer mix had 60 Vbeta and 13 Jbeta primers. Libraries were prepared by immunoSEQ multiplex PCR; TCRdb keeps only in-frame clonotypes and omits some of them. The table includes about 83,000 clones, about 71% detected once. Sequenced: PBMCs. The receptor source for this set is a man aged 55 to 70 in good health and CMV-seronegative.

The V gene is TRBV5-8, the J gene TRBJ2-3; 8 nucleotides match TRBD2. Germline V CDR1 and CDR2: SGHTS, YDEGEE. V was pared by 2 bases and J by 3 bases, with 5 bases of the junction left unmatched. The CDR3 length is 15 residues. DNA of the CDR3: TGTGCCAGCAGCTTCGGGGGGGCAGGGACAGATACGCAGTATTTT. Amino acids: CASSFGGAGTDTQYF.

The chain recombines TRBV11-2 with TRBJ1-1; D uncertain. Per the germline V gene, CDR1 is SGHAT and CDR2 is FQNNGV. The CDR3 runs 13 residues. Trimming left V 4 bases short and J 8 bases short, with 14 bases between. The CDR3 region has the DNA TGTGCCAGCAGCTGGGGAGGGCCGGTCGAAGCTTTCTTT. Its protein is CASSWGGPVEAFF.

The gene calls are TRBV4-3 and TRBJ1-5; D gene ambiguous. Germline-derived CDR1 and CDR2 are LGHNA and YSLEER. The V gene lost 4 bases and the J gene lost 0 bases, with 10 bases spanning the gap. The CDR3 extends over 15 amino acids. In nucleotides, the CDR3 is TGCGCCAGCAGCCGAGACTATTATAGCAATCAGCCCCAGCATTTT. Amino acids: CASSRDYYSNQPQHF.

This clone has more than one count but fewer than ten. The chain couples TRBV28 to TRBJ2-7; 12 bases match TRBD2. Looked up from germline, CDR1 is MDHEN and CDR2 is SYDVKM. The CDR3 extends over 15 amino acids. With 10 bases clipped from V and 5 bases from J, the junction kept 12 bases outside the gene matches. CDR3: CATQEETSGSDEQYF. The CDR3 nucleotides read TGTGCCACCCAGGAGGAGACTAGCGGGAGCGACGAGCAGTACTTC.

The rearrangement links TRBV2 to TRBJ2-5, with TRBD2 matching 8 bases. The end of the DNA is better explained by TRBJ2-7, so the J call may be wrong. From germline, CDR1 is SNHLY and CDR2 FYNNEI. The CDR3 runs 17 residues. The CDR3 region has the DNA TGTGCCAGCAGTCTGAGAGTAGCGGGGCCCTCCGCCTACGAGCAGTACTTC. Protein sequence: CASSLRVAGPSAYEQYF.

This chain joins TRBV6-5 and TRBJ2-7, with D perhaps TRBD1 (6 bases). V was cut by 6 bases and J by 5 bases, with 17 bases left in between. Germline assignment: CDR1 MNHEY and CDR2 SVGAGI. The CDR3 consists of 14 residues. The CDR3 spells CASSQTPTGNEQYF. Here the CDR3 DNA reads TGTGCCAGCAGCCAAACCCCGACAGGTAACGAGCAGTACTTC.

The chain combines TRBV5-1 with TRBJ1-2, with TRBD1 identical over 9 bases. CDR1 and CDR2 from the germline V gene are SGHRS and YFSETQ. V trimming: 4 bases; J trimming: 8 bases; junction bases outside the gene matches: 9. This CDR3 has 14 amino acids. The CDR3 coding sequence is TGCGCCAGCAGCGGCCGGGACAGGGTGGGAGGCTACACCTTC. Translating gives CASSGRDRVGGYTF.

The chain joins TRBV30 to TRBJ1-2, with a possible D match to TRBD1 (6 bases). Germline assignment: CDR1 GTSNPN and CDR2 SVGIG (reference sequence). Between the trimmed V and J ends, which lost 2 bases and 1 base, there was a span of 14 bases. The CDR3 length is 15 residues. CDR3 residues: CAWSLGAGVNYGYTF. As DNA, the CDR3 is TGTGCCTGGAGTTTAGGTGCAGGGGTTAACTATGGCTACACCTTC.

The genes are TRBV12-5 and TRBJ2-7; 7 nucleotides agree with TRBD2. Germline values: CDR1 LGHNT, CDR2 FRNRAP. V dropped 6 bases and J dropped 6; count of bases not matched to a gene: 11. The CDR3 has 14 amino acids. The CDR3 region has the DNA TGTGCTAGTGGCCCTGGGGGGGTTAGGTTCGAGCAGTACTTC. Protein product: CASGPGGVRFEQYF.